This T cell receptor beta chain came from a study of radiotherapy plus CTLA-4 blockade in lung cancer. Overall study findings and caveats: With interferon-beta, early dynamics of blood T cell clones were reported to best predict response.

As for this clone: Its target is not known.

Looked up from germline, CDR1 is SGHRS and CDR2 is YFSETQ. The germline V and J ends were trimmed by 2 bases and 2 bases, with 11 bases remaining between them. CDR3 length equals 14 residues. The data were produced by immunoSEQ multiplex PCR, yet TCRdb's version contains in-frame clones alone and is incomplete. The repertoire has about 55,000 clones, approximately 84% of them found once; the top ten carry under 7%. The starting material was peripheral blood, obtained from a patient treated with radiotherapy plus ipilimumab. The chain recombines TRBV5-1 with TRBJ2-7, with D maybe TRBD2 (6 bases). The source is a human donor with non-small cell lung cancer whose response to radiotherapy plus ipilimumab could not be evaluated. The CDR3, as DNA: TGCGCCAGCAGCTTCGGGCGGGGAACCTACGAGCAGTACTTC. Translating gives CASSFGRGTYEQYF.